This T cell receptor beta chain was observed in a study of OX40 agonist ivuxolimab in advanced cancers. At the level of the study: Antecedent anti-PD-1, anti-PD-L1 or anti-CTLA-4 therapy was permissible, with roughly 40% having received some.

Profiling relied on immunoSEQ multiplex PCR, and the TCRdb table lists in-frame clones only, not all of them. Of about 99,000 clones listed, around 96% are singletons. The CDR3 contains 15 residues. Trimming removed 0 bases at V and 1 base at J, with 8 bases between. The germline V gene has CDR1 SGHRS and CDR2 YFSETQ. About this clone: Its antigen is as yet unknown.

Whole-study findings and limits: Clones of CD4+ and CD8+ blood T cells grew by week 6 at doses of 0.1 to 3.0 mg/kg.

The input for sequencing was CD4+ or CD8+ T cells sorted from blood, taken in a trial of the OX40 agonist ivuxolimab. The source is an adult with an advanced solid tumor such as melanoma, head and neck, liver or kidney cancer. This sequence joins TRBV5-1 and TRBJ2-4; D is unresolved. For the CDR3, the DNA is TGCGCCAGCAGCTTGGACCCCCCCGCCAAAAACATTCAGTACTTC. Translating it yields CASSLDPPAKNIQYF.